This T cell receptor (beta chain) was recovered during a study of response to subunit inactivated influenza vaccine. Study observations and caveats: Authors proposed each seasonal influenza vaccination draws in few new T cells.

Trimming left V 6 bases short and J 5 bases short, with 13 bases between. The CDR3 is 13 residues long. TCRdb used MiXCR to reprocess the RT-PCR reads, holding one entry per CDR3 protein. The data show 650,000 or so distinct CDR3 sequences, with 13% to 15% seen just once and 7.5% to 9% held by the top ten. Comments on this clonotype: As yet, its antigen is unknown.

This sample comprised PBMCs from blood, obtained 14 days before vaccination. The receptor was isolated from a man in his forties or fifties who received an inactivated influenza vaccine. The rearrangement links TRBV12-3 or TRBV12-4 to TRBJ2-5, with D perhaps TRBD1 or TRBD2 (6 bases each). As DNA, the CDR3 is TGTGCCAGCAGGCGCGGAGGGGGGGAGACCCAGTACTTC. It translates to CASRRGGGETQYF.